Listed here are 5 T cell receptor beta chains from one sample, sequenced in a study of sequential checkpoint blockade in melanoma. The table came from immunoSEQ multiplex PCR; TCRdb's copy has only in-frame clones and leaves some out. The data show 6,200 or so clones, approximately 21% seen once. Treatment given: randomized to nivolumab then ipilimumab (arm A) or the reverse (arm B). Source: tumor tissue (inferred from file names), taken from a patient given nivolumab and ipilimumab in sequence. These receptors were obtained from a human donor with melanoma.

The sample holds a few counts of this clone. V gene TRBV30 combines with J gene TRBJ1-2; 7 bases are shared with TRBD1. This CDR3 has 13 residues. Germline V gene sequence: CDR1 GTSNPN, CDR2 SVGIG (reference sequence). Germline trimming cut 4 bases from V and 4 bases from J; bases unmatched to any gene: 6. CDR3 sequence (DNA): TGTGCCTGGAATATGGGACAGCCCTATGGCTACACCTTC. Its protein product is CAWNMGQPYGYTF.

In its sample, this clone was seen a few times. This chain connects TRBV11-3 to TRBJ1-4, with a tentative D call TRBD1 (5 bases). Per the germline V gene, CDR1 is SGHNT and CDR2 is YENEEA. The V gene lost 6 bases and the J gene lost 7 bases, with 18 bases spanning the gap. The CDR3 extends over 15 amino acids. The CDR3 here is CASRLLGGGSEKLFF. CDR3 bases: TGTGCCAGCAGATTACTGGGGGGAGGAAGTGAAAAACTGTTTTTT.

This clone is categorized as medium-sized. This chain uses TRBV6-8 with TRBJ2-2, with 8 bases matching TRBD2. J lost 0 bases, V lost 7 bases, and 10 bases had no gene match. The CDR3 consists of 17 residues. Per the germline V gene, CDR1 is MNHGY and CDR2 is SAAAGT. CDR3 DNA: TGTGCCAGCAAGGATAGGAGGGGACTAGCGAACACCGGGGAGCTGTTTTTT. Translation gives CASKDRRGLANTGELFF.

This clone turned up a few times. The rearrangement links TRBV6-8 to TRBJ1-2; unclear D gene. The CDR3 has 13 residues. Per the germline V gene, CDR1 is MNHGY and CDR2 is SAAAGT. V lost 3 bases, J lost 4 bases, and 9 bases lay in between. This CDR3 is CASSYRSAYGYTF. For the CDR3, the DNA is TGTGCCAGCAGTTATCGTTCGGCCTATGGCTACACCTTC.

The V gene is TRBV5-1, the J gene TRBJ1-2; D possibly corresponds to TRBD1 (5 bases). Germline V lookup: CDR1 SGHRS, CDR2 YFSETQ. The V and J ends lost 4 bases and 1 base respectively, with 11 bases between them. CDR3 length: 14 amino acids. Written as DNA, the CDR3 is TGCGCCAGCAGCCAACAAGGGGATAACTATGGCTACACCTTC. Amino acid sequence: CASSQQGDNYGYTF.